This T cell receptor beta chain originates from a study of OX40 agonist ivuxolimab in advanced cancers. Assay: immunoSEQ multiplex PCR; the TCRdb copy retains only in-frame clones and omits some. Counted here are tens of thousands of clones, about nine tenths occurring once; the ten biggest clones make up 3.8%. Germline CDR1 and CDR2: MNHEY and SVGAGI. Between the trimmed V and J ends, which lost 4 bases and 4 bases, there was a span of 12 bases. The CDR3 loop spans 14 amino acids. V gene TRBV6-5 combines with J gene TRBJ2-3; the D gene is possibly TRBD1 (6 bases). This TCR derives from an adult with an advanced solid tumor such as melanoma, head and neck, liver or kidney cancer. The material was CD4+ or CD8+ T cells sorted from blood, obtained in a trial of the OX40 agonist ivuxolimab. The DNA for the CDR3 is TGTGCCAGCAGTTTTAATGGGGGCGCAGATACGCAGTATTTT. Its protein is CASSFNGGADTQYF.